The clone carrying this TCR beta chain has at least ten counts. Its antigen is not known. The sample originates from a study of T cells in Graves' hyperthyroidism and ophthalmopathy. The diagnostic basis comprised clinical symptoms, serum thyroxine and TRAb, thyroid ultrasound and orbital computed tomography. This CDR3 has 16 residues. The germline V gene encodes CDR1 KGHSH and CDR2 LQKENI. Trimming removed 2 bases at V and 3 bases at J, with 16 bases between. Using RNA transcripts as the source, TCR beta CDR3 regions were amplified. During a first-round RT-PCR of the TCR CDR3, the HTBI primer set was used. Each CDR3 protein gets one entry after TCRdb re-called the multiplex PCR reads with MiXCR. The sample lists approximately 400,000 distinct CDR3 sequences; about 15% were seen once. Points from the study as a whole: Clonotypes that were expanded in thyroid above 0.001 mostly appeared in blood too. Stable hyperthyroidism was separated from ophthalmopathy by a model based on 13 V-J features.

The clonotype originates from a woman aged 18 to 35 with Graves' hyperthyroidism. Sample: blood. The chain uses TRBV18 and TRBJ2-5; D is uncertain. The CDR3 coding sequence is TGTGCCAGCTCACCAAATTTCCGGGCAAGGGAAGAGACCCAGTACTTC. This translates into CASSPNFRAREETQYF.